Each of the 18 T cell receptor beta chains below was sequenced from the same sample in a study of graft-versus-host responses after intestinal transplantation. Some clones are missing from TCRdb's copy, which holds only in-frame ones; the method was immunoSEQ multiplex PCR. The data hold some 12,000 clones, with approximately 76% observed a single time. Lamina propria and intraepithelial lymphocytes were released by processing graft tissue. This material consisted of ileum tissue, taken 23 days after intestinal transplant. The receptor set was obtained from a human patient who received an intestinal transplant, so some T cells may come from the graft donor.

The chain recombines TRBV4-1 with TRBJ1-5, with no clear D. V lost 0 bases to trimming and J lost 4 bases, with 13 bases between them. Looked up from germline, CDR1 is MGHRA and CDR2 is YSYEKL. The CDR3 is 16 amino acids. The CDR3 loop reads CASSQDAGFRNQPQHF. The CDR3, as DNA: TGCGCCAGCAGCCAAGATGCGGGCTTTCGGAATCAGCCCCAGCATTTT.

This chain connects TRBV7-8 to TRBJ2-5, with D possibly being TRBD2 (5 bases). CDR3 length: 14 residues. V lost 3 bases and J lost 3, with 11 bases in between. Germline V CDR1 and CDR2: SGHVS, FQNEAQ. The CDR3 spells CASSFFGREETQYF. CDR3 bases: TGTGCCAGCAGCTTTTTCGGGCGGGAAGAGACCCAGTACTTC.

In this sample, this clone turned up once. J is TRBJ2-3 and V is TRBV9, with 10 bases fitting TRBD1. From germline, CDR1 is SGDLS and CDR2 YYNGEE. Germline trimming cut 0 bases from V and 1 base from J; bases unmatched to any gene: 2. This CDR3 region has 16 residues. The CDR3 is CASSVAGTGGTDTQYF. CDR3 DNA sequence: TGTGCCAGCAGCGTAGCCGGGACAGGGGGCACAGATACGCAGTATTTT.

The CDR3 loop reads CASSQGLTEAFF. The CDR3 region has the DNA TGCGCCAGCAGTCAAGGGTTGACTGAAGCTTTCTTT. V gene TRBV23-1 combines with J gene TRBJ1-1; D remains unclear. TRBV23-1 is placed among ORFs of uncertain function. CDR3 size: 12 residues. V was trimmed by 2 bases and J by 5 bases, leaving 6 bases between them.

This clone was recorded once. CDR3 residues: CASSPGGARSPLHF. The CDR3 DNA sequence: TGTGCCAGCAGCCCCGGGGGGGCGCGTTCACCCCTCCACTTT. The V call is TRBV6-5, the J call TRBJ1-6; a weak D match, TRBD1 (6 bases). The CDR3 covers 14 residues. Germline CDR1 reads MNHEY; CDR2 reads SVGAGI. V was trimmed by 6 bases and J by 9 bases, leaving 15 bases between them.

The V gene is TRBV7-8, the J gene TRBJ1-5, with 10 bases aligning to TRBD1. Germline V gives CDR1 SGHVS, CDR2 FQNEAQ. Unmatched junction bases numbered 7, after V lost 5 bases and J lost 6 bases. CDR3 size: 15 residues. This CDR3 reads CASSIDRGLGQPQHF. The DNA for the CDR3 is TGTGCCAGCAGCATAGACAGGGGGCTTGGTCAGCCCCAGCATTTT.

The chain joins TRBV5-6 to TRBJ2-7; 7 nucleotides align to TRBD1. CDR1 SGHDT and CDR2 YYEEEE come from the germline V gene. The CDR3 extends over 13 amino acids. V was pared by 4 bases and J by 5 bases, with 6 bases of the junction left unmatched. In DNA form, the CDR3 reads TGTGCCAGCAGCCCCGGGACAGTGGACGAGCAGTACTTC. Its protein is CASSPGTVDEQYF.

The V gene is TRBV10-1, the J gene TRBJ1-1; possibly TRBD1 for D (5 bases). The V gene's germline CDR1 is WNHNN and CDR2 SYGVQD (reference sequence). The CDR3 runs 13 residues. V was shortened by 4 bases and J by 2 bases, with 8 bases between the two germline ends. CDR3 nucleotides: TGCGCCAGCAGTGGCAGGACAAACACTGAAGCTTTCTTT. Amino acid sequence: CASSGRTNTEAFF.

V gene TRBV9 combines with J gene TRBJ2-5; 8 positions agree with TRBD2. Germline V gene sequence: CDR1 SGDLS, CDR2 YYNGEE. V was pared by 4 bases and J by 2 bases, with 7 bases of the junction left unmatched. CDR3 size: 15 residues. The CDR3 reads CASSPWGGRQETQYF. The CDR3, as DNA: TGTGCCAGCAGCCCCTGGGGCGGGAGGCAAGAGACCCAGTACTTC.

This clone is a singleton in its sample. The chain is built from TRBV28 and TRBJ1-1; D remains ambiguous. V gave up 3 bases and J gave up 9 bases, with 11 bases separating them. This CDR3 is built from 12 residues. CDR1 and CDR2 from the germline V gene are MDHEN and SYDVKM. CDR3 residues: CASSLSSTQAFF. The CDR3 region has the DNA TGTGCCAGCAGTTTGTCGAGCACACAAGCTTTCTTT.

J is TRBJ1-2 and V is TRBV28; the D is unclear. Germline CDR1 MDHEN, CDR2 SYDVKM. Trimming pared 6 bases from V and 5 bases from J, leaving 16 bases between. The CDR3 runs to 14 residues. The CDR3 DNA sequence: TGTGCCAGCAGGTACTCAAGTAATCGGTATGGCTACACCTTC. Its protein is CASRYSSNRYGYTF.

With regard to this clone: A read error may account for a junction end that differs from germline. This rearrangement joins TRBV6-4 to TRBJ1-4; D gene unclear. Germline V CDR1 and CDR2: MRHNA, SNTAGT. CDR3 length: 9 residues. The CDR3 coding sequence is TGTGCCAGCAGCTACACCTTCCCTTTT. Its protein product is CASSYTFPF.

The rearrangement links TRBV28 to TRBJ1-2; unclear D gene. The germline CDR1 and CDR2 sequences are MDHEN and SYDVKM. This CDR3 comprises 14 residues. The V end lost 7 bases, the J end lost 5 bases, and 17 bases lay between the germline ends. CDR3 amino acids: CASTFGGGRYGYTF. CDR3 DNA: TGTGCCAGCACCTTTGGCGGAGGGCGGTATGGCTACACCTTC.

The rearrangement uses TRBV5-5 and TRBJ1-2; 7 bases match TRBD1. The length of the CDR3 is 16 residues. The V and J ends lost 0 bases and 4 bases, in that order; junction bases with no gene match: 9. Germline-derived CDR1 and CDR2 are SGHKS and YYEKEE (reference sequence). The CDR3 nucleotides read TGTGCCAGCAGCTTGGTATCAGGGGGATTTCTCTATGGCTACACCTTC. It translates to CASSLVSGGFLYGYTF.

Note on this clone: A read error may produce the germline difference seen at one junction end. The rearrangement uses TRBV5-1 and TRBJ1-1; the D is unclear. The germline V gene has CDR1 SGHRS and CDR2 YFSETQ. This CDR3 is built from 11 residues. The CDR3 DNA reads as TGCGCCAGCAGCTTGGCCGGGGTCTGGCAGTTT. It specifies CASSLAGVWQF.

The chain uses TRBV4-2 and TRBJ2-7; 9 bases map to TRBD1. J lost 9 bases, V lost 1 base, and 13 bases had no gene match. From germline, CDR1 is LGHNA and CDR2 YNFKEQ. The CDR3 covers 16 residues. The CDR3 DNA follows: TGTGCCAGCAGCCAAGGCGGGGGACAGGGTCCTCTTGGGCAGTACTTC. This codes for CASSQGGGQGPLGQYF.

This clone has just a few counts. The germline gene is not matched at one end of the junction; a read error may be the cause. The chain employs TRBV15 and TRBJ1-5; TRBD1 aligns across 8 bases. The CDR3 sequence is 15 residues long. Germline V gives CDR1 LNHNV, CDR2 YYDKDF (reference sequence). CDR3 sequence (DNA): TGTGCCACCAGCGGAGAAGGACAGGGTAATCAGCCCCAGCATTTT. Amino acids: CATSGEGQGNQPQHF.

The rearrangement links TRBV19 to TRBJ2-5; 7 positions agree with TRBD2. Judging by the DNA end, TRBJ2-7 fits better; the J call may be wrong. The CDR3 runs 13 residues. Per the germline V gene, CDR1 is LNHDA and CDR2 is SQIVND (reference sequence). This CDR3 reads CASSPWTSDEQYF. The CDR3 bases are TGTGCCAGTAGTCCCTGGACTAGTGACGAGCAGTACTTC.